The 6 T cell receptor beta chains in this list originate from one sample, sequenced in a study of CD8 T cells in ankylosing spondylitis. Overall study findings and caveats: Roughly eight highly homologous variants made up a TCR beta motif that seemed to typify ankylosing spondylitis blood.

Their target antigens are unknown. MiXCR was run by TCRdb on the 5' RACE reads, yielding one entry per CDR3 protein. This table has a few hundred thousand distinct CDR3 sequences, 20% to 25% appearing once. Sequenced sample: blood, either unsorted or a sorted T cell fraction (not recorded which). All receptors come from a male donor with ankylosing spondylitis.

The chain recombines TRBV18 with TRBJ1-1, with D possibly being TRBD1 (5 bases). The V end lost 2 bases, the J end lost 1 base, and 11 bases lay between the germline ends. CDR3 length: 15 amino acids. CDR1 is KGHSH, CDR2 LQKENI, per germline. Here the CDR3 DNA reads TGTGCCAGCTCACCAGGGACTGCAGGGAACACTGAAGCTTTCTTT. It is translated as CASSPGTAGNTEAFF.

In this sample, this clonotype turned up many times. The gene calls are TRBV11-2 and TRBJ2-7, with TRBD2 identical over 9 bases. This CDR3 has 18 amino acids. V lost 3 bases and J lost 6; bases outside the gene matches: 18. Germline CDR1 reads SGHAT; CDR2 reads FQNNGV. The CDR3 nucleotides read TGTGCCAGCAGCTTCTCAGGGAGGGTTAGCGGGAGCCAAGGCGAGCAGTACTTC. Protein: CASSFSGRVSGSQGEQYF.

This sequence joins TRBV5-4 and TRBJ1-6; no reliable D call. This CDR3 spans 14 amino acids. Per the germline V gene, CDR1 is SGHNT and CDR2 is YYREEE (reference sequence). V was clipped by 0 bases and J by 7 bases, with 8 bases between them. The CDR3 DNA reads TGTGCCAGCAGCTTGGAACTGATCAATTCACCCCTCCACTTT. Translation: CASSLELINSPLHF.

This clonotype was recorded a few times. The CDR3 loop reads CASSLNGPGELFF. Written as DNA, the CDR3 is TGCGCCAGCAGCTTGAATGGGCCCGGGGAGCTGTTTTTT. V and J are TRBV5-1 and TRBJ2-2; D unclear. Germline loops: CDR1 SGHRS, CDR2 YFSETQ. V was pared by 1 base and J by 6 bases, with 7 bases between. CDR3 length equals 13 residues.

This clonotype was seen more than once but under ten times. CDR3: CSASKRTSSDTQYF. The CDR3 bases are TGCAGTGCTAGCAAGCGCACCAGCTCAGATACGCAGTATTTT. The genes are TRBV20-1 and TRBJ2-3, with D uncertain. The CDR3 is 14 residues long. Germline values: CDR1 DFQATT, CDR2 SNEGSKA (reference sequence). V lost 3 bases to trimming and J lost 4 bases, with 14 bases between them.

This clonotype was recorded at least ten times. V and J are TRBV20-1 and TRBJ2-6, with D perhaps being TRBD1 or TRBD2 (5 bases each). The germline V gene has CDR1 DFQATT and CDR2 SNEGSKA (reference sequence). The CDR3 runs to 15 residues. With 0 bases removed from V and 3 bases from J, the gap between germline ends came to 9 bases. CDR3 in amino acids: CSARERGGGANVLTF. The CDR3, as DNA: TGCAGTGCTAGAGAGAGGGGTGGTGGGGCCAACGTCCTGACTTTC.